The 25 T cell receptor beta chains given below trace back to one sample, sequenced in a study of T cells in narcolepsy (dated 2018 in TCRdb). Preparation of the library involved the immunoSEQ multiplex PCR assay. Drawn from immuneACCESS, this table holds only the in-frame rearrangements with V and J called that TCRdb kept. Clones are partly lost; checked studies trace under half to an unresolved V gene and leave the rest unexplained. Recorded for this sample are tens of thousands of clones; roughly 88% of them occurred a single time. The ten largest clones represent about 1.6% of the sample. Sequenced material: CD45RA- memory CD4+ T cells from PBMCs. According to the study, the label for this sample's cell subset or site signals: memory T cells sorted ex vivo from peripheral blood. All receptors come from a human donor with narcolepsy.

This sequence joins TRBV5-1 and TRBJ2-4, with 8 bases that match TRBD1. CDR3 length equals 16 residues. With 0 bases clipped from V and 2 bases from J, the junction kept 4 bases outside the gene matches. The V gene's germline CDR1 is SGHRS and CDR2 YFSETQ. The CDR3 protein is CASSLGAGGTKNIQYF. CDR3 coding DNA: TGCGCCAGCAGCTTGGGGGCAGGGGGCACCAAAAACATTCAGTACTTC.

The V and J genes are TRBV6-4 and TRBJ1-5; TRBD1 matches 7 bases. CDR1 is MRHNA, CDR2 SNTAGT, per germline. The CDR3 has 15 amino acids. Losses at the gene ends were 0 bases for V and 4 bases for J; bases not matched to a gene: 3. The CDR3 DNA reads TGTGCCAGCAGTGACTCGACAGGGATTAATCAGCCCCAGCATTTT. Protein: CASSDSTGINQPQHF.

The rearrangement uses TRBV6-1 and TRBJ2-1, with 7 bases identical to TRBD2. V lost 5 bases to trimming and J lost 9 bases; unmatched junction nucleotides: 7. The CDR3 is 13 amino acids. CDR1 is MNHNS, CDR2 SASEGT, per germline. CDR3: CASSPGRVGEQFF. CDR3 nucleotide sequence: TGTGCCAGCAGTCCTGGGAGGGTTGGTGAGCAGTTCTTC.

The chain uses TRBV27 and TRBJ1-6; weak D call: TRBD1 (5 bases). Trimming removed 6 bases from V and 10 bases from J, with 13 bases in between. CDR1 MNHEY and CDR2 SMNVEV come from the germline V gene (reference sequence). This CDR3 has 13 residues. Written as DNA, the CDR3 is TGTGCCAGCAGACCCCCAGGGACGTCACCCCTCCACTTT. Protein product: CASRPPGTSPLHF.

The chain combines TRBV27 with TRBJ2-7; no reliable D call. V was trimmed by 6 bases and J by 5 bases, leaving 20 bases between them. The germline CDR1 and CDR2 sequences are MNHEY and SMNVEV (reference sequence). The CDR3 is 15 residues long. The CDR3 coding sequence is TGTGCCAGCAGCACTGTGTTGGCAGGCGCCCACGAGCAGTACTTC. The encoded protein is CASSTVLAGAHEQYF.

V gene TRBV6-1 combines with J gene TRBJ2-7; 9 bases match TRBD2. This CDR3 is built from 16 residues. J gave up 6 bases and V 0 bases, and 9 bases lay outside the gene matches. In germline, CDR1 is MNHNS, CDR2 SASEGT. The CDR3 DNA reads as TGTGCCAGCAGTGAAGCGCTTCTTAGCGGGGGCGTCGAGCAGTACTTC. Encoded protein: CASSEALLSGGVEQYF.

The genes are TRBV4-3 and TRBJ1-3; D may be TRBD1 (5 bases). The CDR3 runs 18 residues. CDR1 is LGHNA and CDR2 is YSLEER in the germline V gene. Trimming stripped 0 bases from V and 3 bases from J, with 18 bases between. This chain's CDR3 is CASSQDSPYRSRGNTIYF. In nucleotides, the CDR3 is TGCGCCAGCAGCCAAGATAGTCCTTACAGGAGTCGTGGAAACACCATATATTTT.

The rearrangement uses TRBV5-8 and TRBJ1-5; tentatively, D is TRBD1 (6 bases). Deletions cut 4 bases from V and 5 bases from J, with 16 bases between. Germline CDR1 and CDR2: SGHTS and YDEGEE. The CDR3 consists of 15 residues. CDR3 sequence (DNA): TGTGCCAGCAGCAAATACCTGGACAGTCATCAGCCCCAGCATTTT. Translating it yields CASSKYLDSHQPQHF.

The chain couples TRBV29-1 to TRBJ2-1, with D perhaps TRBD1 (5 bases). Trimming pared 1 base from V and 10 bases from J, leaving 11 bases between. This CDR3 has 12 residues. CDR1 and CDR2 (germline): SQVTM, ANQGSEA. The CDR3 region has the DNA TGCAGCGTTGAAGCAGGGCACAGCGAGCAGTTCTTC. It specifies CSVEAGHSEQFF.

Only one count was recorded for this clone. The chain carries TRBV2 and TRBJ2-2; D ambiguous. The germline V gene has CDR1 SNHLY and CDR2 FYNNEI. V lost 4 bases and J lost 8, with 8 bases in between. The CDR3 is 12 residues long. The CDR3 DNA follows: TGTGCCAGCAGTGCCCCAGGTGGGGAGCTGTTTTTT. It is translated as CASSAPGGELFF. Filled out from reference TRBV2 and TRBJ2-2, the complete variable domain reads EPEVTQTPSHQVTQMGQEVILRCVPISNHLYFYWYRQILGQKVEFLVSFYNNEISEKSEIFDDQFSVERPDGSNFTLKIRSTKLEDSAMYFCASSAPGGELFFGEGSRLTVL.

The CDR3 DNA is TGTGCCAGCAGCGTGGAGGTATACTATAATTCACCCCTCCACTTT. The encoded protein is CASSVEVYYNSPLHF. The V call is TRBV9, the J call TRBJ1-6; D is ambiguous. Germline V lookup: CDR1 SGDLS, CDR2 YYNGEE. This CDR3 region has 15 residues. Trimming took off 2 bases at V and 3 bases at J, with 9 bases between the two ends.

CDR3 region: CASSVVIGELFF. The DNA of the CDR3 is TGTGCCAGCAGCGTAGTCATCGGGGAGCTGTTTTTT. The chain links TRBV9 to TRBJ2-2; D is uncertain. CDR1 is SGDLS, CDR2 YYNGEE, per germline. Trimming removed 0 bases at V and 7 bases at J, with 4 bases between. The CDR3 spans 12 residues.

This clone was observed a single time. This rearrangement joins TRBV2 to TRBJ2-1, with 9 bases lining up with TRBD2. V lost 3 bases and J lost 5; bases outside the gene matches: 8. CDR3 size: 16 residues. Germline loops: CDR1 SNHLY, CDR2 FYNNEI. CDR3 protein: CASSEVVLAGNNEQFF. The CDR3 bases are TGTGCCAGCAGTGAGGTAGTACTAGCGGGTAACAATGAGCAGTTCTTC.

The CDR3 DNA reads TGTGCCAGCAGCTTAGGGACAGCGGGGGGAAACACCATATATTTT. Translation gives CASSLGTAGGNTIYF. The chain joins TRBV7-2 to TRBJ1-3; a possible D gene is TRBD1 (6 bases). CDR1 is SGHTA and CDR2 is FQGNSA in the germline V gene. V was shortened by 1 base and J by 4 bases, with 11 bases between the two germline ends. The CDR3 consists of 15 residues.

This clone was recorded once. Other DNA sequences within the sample encode an identical CDR3. This chain links TRBV30 with TRBJ1-1, with 7 bases aligning to TRBD1. With 2 bases clipped from V and 5 bases from J, the junction kept 8 bases outside the gene matches. Germline loops: CDR1 GTSNPN, CDR2 SVGIG (reference sequence). The CDR3 loop spans 14 amino acids. The CDR3 DNA reads as TGTGCCTGGAGTCTGGGAGGGGGCGGGACTGAAGCTTTCTTT. Its translation: CAWSLGGGGTEAFF.

The chain couples TRBV14 to TRBJ1-2; TRBD1 agrees at 9 bases. CDR1 SGHDN and CDR2 FVKESK come from the germline V gene. CDR3 length: 13 amino acids. The J segment lost 8 bases and the V segment lost 6 bases, leaving 7 bases of the junction unmatched. The CDR3: CASSPGTGSGYTF. The CDR3 DNA reads as TGTGCCAGCAGTCCCGGGACAGGGTCGGGCTACACCTTC.

The gene calls are TRBV10-2 and TRBJ2-5, with 8 positions matching TRBD1. The J call may not be correct, given that the DNA end is closer to TRBJ2-7. CDR3 size: 13 residues. Germline-derived CDR1 and CDR2 are WSHSY and SAAADI. CDR3 in DNA: TGCGCCAGCCAGGACAGGGTTATCTACGAGCAGTACTTC. Encoded protein: CASQDRVIYEQYF.

V is TRBV6-5 and J is TRBJ2-5; D is tentatively TRBD1 or TRBD2 (5 bases each). Trimming pared 6 bases from V and 5 bases from J, leaving 13 bases between. The CDR3 extends over 13 amino acids. Germline CDR1 is MNHEY and CDR2 is SVGAGI. CDR3: CASRGTLGETQYF. The DNA of the CDR3 is TGTGCCAGCAGAGGGACCTTGGGGGAGACCCAGTACTTC.

This clone was seen only once. The chain recombines TRBV14 with TRBJ2-5, with TRBD2 identical over 9 bases. V lost 1 base to trimming and J lost 7 bases; unmatched junction nucleotides: 1. Germline V gene data show CDR1 as SGHDN and CDR2 as FVKESK. This CDR3 comprises 13 residues. CDR3 sequence (DNA): TGTGCCAGCAGCCAAGGGGGACTAGCGACCCAGTACTTC. Protein product: CASSQGGLATQYF.

The rearrangement uses TRBV9 and TRBJ2-7, with a weak D call TRBD2 (6 bases). V lost 0 bases, J lost 4 bases, and 14 bases lay in between. The CDR3 runs to 15 residues. Per the germline V gene, CDR1 is SGDLS and CDR2 is YYNGEE. The CDR3 region is CASSVDGGIQYEQYF. DNA of the CDR3: TGTGCCAGCAGCGTAGACGGGGGTATTCAATACGAGCAGTACTTC.

V and J are TRBV4-2 and TRBJ1-2; weak D call: TRBD1 (6 bases). The germline V gene has CDR1 LGHNA and CDR2 YNFKEQ. This CDR3 has 16 amino acids. V lost 0 bases and J 2 bases, leaving 13 bases between the germline ends. CDR3 in DNA: TGTGCCAGCAGCCAAGATTTCACAGGGACCAACTATGGCTACACCTTC. Its protein is CASSQDFTGTNYGYTF.

The chain combines TRBV30 with TRBJ2-5; D uncertain. The CDR3 spans 12 residues. Germline CDR1 is GTSNPN and CDR2 is SVGIG (reference sequence). Trimming stripped 7 bases from V and 5 bases from J, with 14 bases between. This CDR3 reads CASAFSRETQYF. The CDR3 nucleotides are TGTGCCTCCGCCTTTTCCAGGGAGACCCAGTACTTC.

The J gene is TRBJ2-5, the V gene TRBV10-3; D is unresolved. Germline loops: CDR1 ENHRY, CDR2 SYGVKD. This CDR3 spans 13 amino acids. Trimming stripped 0 bases from V and 3 bases from J, with 5 bases between. For the CDR3, the DNA is TGTGCCATCAGTGAGTCCAGGAAAGAGACCCAGTACTTC. Residues: CAISESRKETQYF.

The chain joins TRBV28 to TRBJ2-7, with TRBD1 as a possible D gene (6 bases). This CDR3 comprises 12 residues. V lost 3 bases and J lost 6, with 9 bases in between. The germline V gene has CDR1 MDHEN and CDR2 SYDVKM. DNA of the CDR3: TGTGCCAGCAGTTTGGTGGGGGCCGAGCAGTACTTC. Translation: CASSLVGAEQYF.

This clone was detected only once. The chain employs TRBV5-4 and TRBJ1-4; 8 nucleotides match TRBD1. V was clipped by 4 bases and J by 8 bases; unmatched bases: 4. Germline V gene lookup returns CDR1 SGHNT and CDR2 YYREEE (reference sequence). The CDR3 loop spans 13 amino acids. CDR3 nucleotides: TGTGCCAGCAGCCAAGGACAGGGCGAAAAACTGTTTTTT. Translation: CASSQGQGEKLFF.